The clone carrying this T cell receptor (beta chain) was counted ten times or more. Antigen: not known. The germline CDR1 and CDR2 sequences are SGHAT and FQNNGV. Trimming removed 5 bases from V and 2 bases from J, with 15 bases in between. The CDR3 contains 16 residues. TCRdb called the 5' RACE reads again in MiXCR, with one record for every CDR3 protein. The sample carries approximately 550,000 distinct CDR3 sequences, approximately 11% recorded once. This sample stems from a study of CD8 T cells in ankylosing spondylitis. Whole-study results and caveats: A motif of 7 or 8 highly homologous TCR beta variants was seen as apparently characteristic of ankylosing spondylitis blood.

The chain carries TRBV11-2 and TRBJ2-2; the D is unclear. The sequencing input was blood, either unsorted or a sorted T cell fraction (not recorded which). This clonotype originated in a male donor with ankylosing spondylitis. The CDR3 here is CASSQVYSPNTGELFF. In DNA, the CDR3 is TGTGCCAGCAGCCAGGTCTACAGCCCAAACACCGGGGAGCTGTTTTTT.